The 11 T cell receptor beta chains below all came from one sample that was sequenced in a study of cytomegalovirus exposure and HLA in healthy donors. The PCR ran on 60 Vbeta and 13 Jbeta primers. Some clones are missing from TCRdb's copy, which holds only in-frame ones; the method was immunoSEQ multiplex PCR. Of over 150,000 clones listed, 77% are singletons. Sequenced input: PBMCs. The receptors were gathered from a woman aged 60-70 years in good health and CMV-seropositive.

This clone occurred a few times. The rearrangement links TRBV30 to TRBJ2-7; D unresolved. Trimming took 0 bases from V and 4 from J, leaving 7 bases between them. The germline V gene encodes CDR1 GTSNPN and CDR2 SVGIG (reference sequence). The CDR3 loop spans 12 amino acids. The CDR3 DNA reads TGTGCCTGGAGTGTCATCAATTACGAGCAGTACTTC. Translation gives CAWSVINYEQYF. Together with reference TRBV30 and TRBJ2-7, the CDR3 gives the full variable domain: SQTIHQWPATLVQPVGSPLSLECTVEGTSNPNLYWYRQAAGRGLQLLFYSVGIGQISSEVPQNLSASRPQDRQFILSSKKLLLSDSGFYLCAWSVINYEQYFGPGTRLTVT.

The chain uses TRBV5-4 and TRBJ2-3, with TRBD2 identical over 9 bases. Per the germline V gene, CDR1 is SGHNT and CDR2 is YYREEE (reference sequence). This CDR3 is 15 amino acids long. The V gene end was trimmed by 3 bases and the J gene end by 5 bases; junction bases not matched to a gene: 7. The CDR3 DNA sequence: TGTGCCAGCAGCTCTAAGCGGGAGGTGGTAGATACGCAGTATTTT. Its translation: CASSSKREVVDTQYF.

The chain recombines TRBV6-1 with TRBJ1-6; D is possibly TRBD1 (5 bases). Germline V gives CDR1 MNHNS, CDR2 SASEGT. The V end lost 4 bases, the J end lost 6 bases, and 16 bases lay between the germline ends. The CDR3 has 16 residues. CDR3 amino acids: CASSVESGRGNSPLHF. In DNA form, the CDR3 reads TGTGCCAGCAGTGTCGAGAGTGGGAGGGGTAATTCACCCCTCCACTTT.

CDR3 amino acids: CASSLGGQSGNTIYF. The CDR3 DNA reads TGCGCCAGCAGCTTGGGGGGGCAGTCTGGAAACACCATATATTTT. The chain links TRBV5-1 to TRBJ1-3; a weak D match, TRBD1 (6 bases). Between the trimmed V and J ends, which lost 0 bases and 1 base, there was a span of 8 bases. Germline V gene data show CDR1 as SGHRS and CDR2 as YFSETQ. The CDR3 is made up of 15 amino acids.

V and J are TRBV11-1 and TRBJ2-2, with 10 bases aligning to TRBD2. The V segment lost 1 base and the J segment 3 bases; nucleotides outside the gene matches: 2. The CDR3 runs to 16 residues. Per germline, CDR1 SGHAT and CDR2 FQDESV (reference sequence). The CDR3 spells CASSLGTSGYTGELFF. The CDR3 nucleotides are TGTGCCAGCAGCTTAGGGACTAGCGGTTACACCGGGGAGCTGTTTTTT. Full variable domain (outside the CDR3, taken from reference TRBV11-1 and TRBJ2-2): EAEVAQSPRYKITEKSQAVAFWCDPISGHATLYWYRQILGQGPELLVQFQDESVVDDSQLPKDRFSAERLKGVDSTLKIQPAELGDSAMYLCASSLGTSGYTGELFFGEGSRLTVL.

V usage is TRBV6-1 and J usage is TRBJ2-2, with 9 bases fitting TRBD1. Germline loops: CDR1 MNHNS, CDR2 SASEGT. V lost 7 bases and J lost 6; bases outside the gene matches: 9. CDR3 length: 15 amino acids. CDR3 loop: CASKIQGAGAGELFF. The CDR3 DNA follows: TGTGCCAGCAAGATACAGGGGGCCGGAGCCGGGGAGCTGTTTTTT.

The chain employs TRBV14 and TRBJ2-1; TRBD2 agrees at 9 bases. V was pared by 2 bases and J by 0 bases, with 5 bases of the junction left unmatched. Germline values: CDR1 SGHDN, CDR2 FVKESK. The CDR3 extends over 17 amino acids. The CDR3 loop is CASSQLAGRTSYNEQFF. CDR3 DNA sequence: TGTGCCAGCAGCCAACTAGCGGGACGAACCTCCTACAATGAGCAGTTCTTC.

The chain is built from TRBV28 and TRBJ1-5; 8 positions match TRBD1. Trimming took 1 base from V and 0 from J; bases not matched to a gene: 11. The germline gives CDR1 MDHEN, CDR2 SYDVKM. The CDR3 loop spans 19 amino acids. The CDR3 reads CASSLYGQGTGYSNQPQHF. CDR3 in DNA: TGTGCCAGCAGTTTATACGGACAGGGTACAGGGTATAGCAATCAGCCCCAGCATTTT.

The chain recombines TRBV19 with TRBJ2-1, with 7 bases lining up with TRBD1. CDR1 and CDR2 (germline): LNHDA, SQIVND (reference sequence). The length of the CDR3 is 15 residues. V gave up 5 bases and J gave up 5 bases; unmatched junction bases: 9. CDR3 sequence: CASSFLRGPHNEQFF. The CDR3 DNA is TGTGCCAGTAGTTTCCTTAGGGGGCCCCACAATGAGCAGTTCTTC.

The CDR3 sequence is CASSLFGFGTGGEKLFF. The CDR3 DNA sequence: TGTGCCAGCAGCCTGTTTGGTTTTGGGACAGGGGGTGAAAAACTGTTTTTT. This rearrangement joins TRBV7-3 to TRBJ1-4; 11 bases agree with TRBD1. The CDR3 is 17 amino acids. Germline assignment: CDR1 SGHTA and CDR2 FQGTGA. The V and J ends lost 5 bases and 7 bases, in that order; junction bases with no gene match: 12. The complete variable domain, with remaining parts taken from reference TRBV7-3 and TRBJ1-4, reads GAGVSQTPSNKVTEKGKYVELRCDPISGHTALYWYRQSLGQGPEFLIYFQGTGAADDSGLPNDRFFAVRPEGSVSTLKIQRTERGDSAVYLCASSLFGFGTGGEKLFFGSGTQLSVL.

The genes are TRBV6-1 and TRBJ2-5; possible D gene TRBD1, 5 bases. Germline V lookup: CDR1 MNHNS, CDR2 SASEGT. This CDR3 region has 16 residues. Trimming removed 4 bases from V and 11 bases from J, with 26 bases in between. The CDR3: CASSGTLRTPNYRQYF. As DNA, the CDR3 is TGTGCCAGCAGTGGCACGCTCCGGACACCTAACTACAGGCAGTACTTC.